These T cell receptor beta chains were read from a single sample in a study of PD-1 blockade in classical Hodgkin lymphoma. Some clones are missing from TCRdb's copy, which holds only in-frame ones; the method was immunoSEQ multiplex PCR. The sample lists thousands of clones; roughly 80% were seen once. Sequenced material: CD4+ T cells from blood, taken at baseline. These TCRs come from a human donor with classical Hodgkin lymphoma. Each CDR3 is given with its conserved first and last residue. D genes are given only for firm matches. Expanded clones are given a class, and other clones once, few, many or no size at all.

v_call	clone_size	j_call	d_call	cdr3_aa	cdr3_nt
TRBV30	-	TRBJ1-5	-	CAWSGLPNQPQHF	TGTGCCTGGAGTGGTTTACCAAATCAGCCCCAGCATTTT
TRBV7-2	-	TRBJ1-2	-	CASRPTSNYGYTF	TGTGCCAGCAGACCCACTTCTAACTATGGCTACACCTTC
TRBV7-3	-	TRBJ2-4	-	CASSPLGQSNIQYF	TGTGCCAGCAGCCCCCTCGGTCAGAGCAACATTCAGTACTTC
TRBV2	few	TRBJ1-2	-	CASSVKENYGYTF	TGTGCCAGCAGTGTGAAGGAAAACTATGGCTACACCTTC
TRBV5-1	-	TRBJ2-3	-	CASSLFQGRTDTQYF	TGCGCCAGCAGCTTATTCCAGGGGCGCACAGATACGCAGTATTTT
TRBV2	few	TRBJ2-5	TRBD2	CASSELGVAGGAETQYF	TGTGCCAGCAGTGAATTGGGGGTAGCGGGGGGTGCCGAGACCCAGTACTTC
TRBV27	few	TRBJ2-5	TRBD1	CASSYRGSFETQYF	TGTGCCAGCAGCTACAGGGGCTCCTTTGAGACCCAGTACTTC
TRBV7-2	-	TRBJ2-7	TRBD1	CASSTGTGAAYEQYF	TGTGCCAGCAGCACCGGGACAGGGGCGGCCTACGAGCAGTACTTC
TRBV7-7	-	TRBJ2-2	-	CASSLGGMNTGELFF	TGTGCCAGCAGCTTAGGAGGGATGAACACCGGGGAGCTGTTTTTT
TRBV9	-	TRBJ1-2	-	CASGQLDYGYTF	TGTGCCAGTGGACAGCTGGACTATGGCTACACCTTC
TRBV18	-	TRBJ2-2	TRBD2	CASSLSSGSIAGELFF	TGTGCCAGCTCACTCTCTAGCGGGAGTATCGCCGGGGAGCTGTTTTTT
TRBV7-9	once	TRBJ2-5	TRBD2	CASSLNSGGQETQYF	TGTGCCAGCAGCTTAAACAGCGGGGGCCAAGAGACCCAGTACTTC
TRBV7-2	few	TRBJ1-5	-	CASSLVVNSNQPQHF	TGTGCCAGCAGCTTAGTGGTGAATAGCAATCAGCCCCAGCATTTT
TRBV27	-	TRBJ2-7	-	CASSVRGEQYF	TGTGCCAGCAGTGTCAGGGGCGAGCAGTACTTC
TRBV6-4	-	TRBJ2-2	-	CASSEQGSTGELFF	TGTGCCAGCAGTGAACAAGGCAGCACCGGGGAGCTGTTTTTT
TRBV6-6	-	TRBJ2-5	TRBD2	CASSYSSGRQETQYF	TGTGCCAGCAGTTACTCGTCCGGGAGGCAAGAGACCCAGTACTTC
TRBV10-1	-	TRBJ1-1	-	CASSERGGPWATEAFF	TGCGCCAGCAGTGAGCGGGGGGGGCCTTGGGCCACTGAAGCTTTCTTT
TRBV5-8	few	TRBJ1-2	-	CASSFGWVLSYGYTF	TGTGCCAGCAGCTTTGGCTGGGTGCTATCCTATGGCTACACCTTC
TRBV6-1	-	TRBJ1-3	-	CASSEGDMINSGNTIYF	TGTGCCAGCAGCGAAGGGGACATGATAAACTCTGGAAACACCATATATTTT
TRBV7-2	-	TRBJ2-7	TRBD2	CASSPQREHEQYF	TGTGCCAGCAGCCCTCAGCGGGAGCACGAGCAGTACTTC
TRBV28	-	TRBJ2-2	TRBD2	CASSSLAGGGTGELFF	TGTGCCAGCAGTTCACTAGCGGGAGGCGGCACCGGGGAGCTGTTTTTT
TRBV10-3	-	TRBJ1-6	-	CAISAGVSPLHF	TGTGCCATCAGTGCAGGGGTCTCACCCCTCCACTTT
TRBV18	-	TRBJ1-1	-	CASAITGRSLGNTEAFF	TGTGCCAGCGCGATCACAGGGAGGAGTTTGGGAAACACTGAAGCTTTCTTT
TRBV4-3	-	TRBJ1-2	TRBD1	CASSQDATGVYGYTF	TGCGCCAGCAGCCAAGATGCCACAGGGGTCTATGGCTACACCTTC
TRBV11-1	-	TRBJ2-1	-	CASSLGDSSYNEQFF	TGTGCCAGCAGCTTAGGCGACAGCTCCTACAATGAGCAGTTCTTC
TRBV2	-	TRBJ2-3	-	CASSETLSTDTQYF	TGTGCCAGCAGTGAAACTCTTAGCACAGATACGCAGTATTTT
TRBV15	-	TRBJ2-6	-	CATSREGLGANVLTF	TGTGCCACCAGCAGGGAGGGTCTTGGGGCCAACGTCCTGACTTTC
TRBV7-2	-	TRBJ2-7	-	CASSLEGGMYF	TGTGCCAGCAGCTTAGAAGGGGGAATGTACTTC
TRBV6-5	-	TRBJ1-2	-	CASRGLGGYTF	TGTGCCAGCCGTGGTTTAGGCGGCTACACCTTC
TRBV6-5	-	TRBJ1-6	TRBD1	CASSYSTGVNSPLHF	TGTGCCAGCAGTTACTCAACAGGGGTCAATTCACCCCTCCACTTT
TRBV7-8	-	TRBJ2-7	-	CASSSYYEQYF	TGTGCCAGCAGCTCCTACTACGAGCAGTACTTC
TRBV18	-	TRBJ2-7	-	CASSPSRDLSYEQYF	TGTGCCAGCTCACCCTCCAGGGACCTCTCCTACGAGCAGTACTTC
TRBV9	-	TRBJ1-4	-	CASSVRPDNEKLFF	TGTGCCAGCAGCGTCAGGCCTGATAATGAAAAACTGTTTTTT
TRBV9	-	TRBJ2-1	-	CASSAGENIHEQFF	TGTGCCAGCAGCGCCGGGGAGAATATACATGAGCAGTTCTTC
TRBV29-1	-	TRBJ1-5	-	CSARGQDGQPQHF	TGCAGCGCCCGGGGGCAGGACGGACAGCCCCAGCATTTT
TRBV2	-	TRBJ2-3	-	CAKTSQGTDTQYF	TGTGCCAAAACTTCGCAGGGAACAGATACGCAGTATTTT
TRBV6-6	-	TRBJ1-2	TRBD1	CASTLGDRDLHGYTF	TGTGCCAGCACCTTAGGGGACAGGGATTTACATGGCTACACCTTC
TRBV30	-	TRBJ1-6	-	CAWSENSPLHF	TGTGCCTGGAGCGAAAACTCACCCCTCCACTTT
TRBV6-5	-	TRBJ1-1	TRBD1	CASSYSATGGGTEAFF	TGTGCCAGCAGTTACTCGGCTACAGGGGGCGGCACTGAAGCTTTCTTT
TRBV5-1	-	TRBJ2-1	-	CASSLGGRSSYNEQFF	TGCGCCAGCAGCTTAGGGGGTCGGAGTTCCTACAATGAGCAGTTCTTC